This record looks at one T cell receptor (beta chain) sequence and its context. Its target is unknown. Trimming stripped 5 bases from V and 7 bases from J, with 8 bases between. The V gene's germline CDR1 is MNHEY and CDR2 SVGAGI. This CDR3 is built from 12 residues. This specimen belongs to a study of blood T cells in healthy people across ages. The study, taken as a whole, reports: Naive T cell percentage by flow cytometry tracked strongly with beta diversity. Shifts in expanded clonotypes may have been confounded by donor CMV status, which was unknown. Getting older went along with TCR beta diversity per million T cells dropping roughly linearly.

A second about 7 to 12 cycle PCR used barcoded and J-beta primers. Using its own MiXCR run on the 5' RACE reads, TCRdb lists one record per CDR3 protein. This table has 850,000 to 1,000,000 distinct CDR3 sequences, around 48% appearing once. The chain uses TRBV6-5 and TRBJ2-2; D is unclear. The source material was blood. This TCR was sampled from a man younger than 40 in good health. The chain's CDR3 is CASSRVGGELFF. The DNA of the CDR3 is TGTGCCAGCAGTCGGGTTGGCGGGGAGCTGTTTTTT.